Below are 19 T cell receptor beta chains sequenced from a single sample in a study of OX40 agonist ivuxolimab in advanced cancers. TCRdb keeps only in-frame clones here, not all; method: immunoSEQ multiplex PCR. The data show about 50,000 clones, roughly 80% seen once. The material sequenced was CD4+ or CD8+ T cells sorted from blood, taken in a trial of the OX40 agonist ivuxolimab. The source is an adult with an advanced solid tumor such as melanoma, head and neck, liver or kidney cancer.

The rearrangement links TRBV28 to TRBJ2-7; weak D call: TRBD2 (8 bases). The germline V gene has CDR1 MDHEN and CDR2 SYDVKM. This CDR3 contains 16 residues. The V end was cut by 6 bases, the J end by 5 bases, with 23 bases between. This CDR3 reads CASSEGGGRTANEQYF. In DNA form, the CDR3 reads TGTGCCAGCAGCGAAGGGGGCGGGAGGACTGCAAACGAGCAGTACTTC.

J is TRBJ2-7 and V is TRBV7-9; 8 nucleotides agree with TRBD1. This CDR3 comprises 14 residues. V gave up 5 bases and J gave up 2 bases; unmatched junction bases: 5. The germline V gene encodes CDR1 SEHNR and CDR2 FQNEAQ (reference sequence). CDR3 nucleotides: TGTGCCAGCAGCATGTCGACAGGGGCCTACGAGCAGTACTTC. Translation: CASSMSTGAYEQYF.

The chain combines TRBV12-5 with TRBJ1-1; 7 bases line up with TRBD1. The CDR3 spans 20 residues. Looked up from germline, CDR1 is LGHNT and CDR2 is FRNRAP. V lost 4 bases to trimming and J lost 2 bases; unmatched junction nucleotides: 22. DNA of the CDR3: TGTGCTAGTGGTTCCGCCCCTAAAAAGACAGGGTCGAGGGGTAACACTGAAGCTTTCTTT. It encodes CASGSAPKKTGSRGNTEAFF.

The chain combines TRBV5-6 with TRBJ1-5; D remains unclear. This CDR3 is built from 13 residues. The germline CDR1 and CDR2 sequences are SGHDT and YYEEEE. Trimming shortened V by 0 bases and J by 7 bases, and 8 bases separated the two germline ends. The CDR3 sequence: CASSLADGQPQHF. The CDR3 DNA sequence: TGTGCCAGCAGCTTGGCCGACGGACAGCCCCAGCATTTT.

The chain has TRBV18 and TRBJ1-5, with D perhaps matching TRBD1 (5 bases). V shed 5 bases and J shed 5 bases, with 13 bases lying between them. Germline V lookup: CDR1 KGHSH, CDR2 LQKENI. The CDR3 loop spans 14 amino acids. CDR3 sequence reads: CASSKGRRDQPQHF. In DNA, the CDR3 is TGTGCCAGCTCAAAGGGACGGAGGGATCAGCCCCAGCATTTT.

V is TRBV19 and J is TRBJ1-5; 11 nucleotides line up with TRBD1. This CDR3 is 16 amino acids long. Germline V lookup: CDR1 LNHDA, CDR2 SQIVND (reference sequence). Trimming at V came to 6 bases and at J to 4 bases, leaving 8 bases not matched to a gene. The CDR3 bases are TGTGCCAGTAGGGGATTGGGACAGGGGGAAAATCAGCCCCAGCATTTT. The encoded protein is CASRGLGQGENQPQHF.

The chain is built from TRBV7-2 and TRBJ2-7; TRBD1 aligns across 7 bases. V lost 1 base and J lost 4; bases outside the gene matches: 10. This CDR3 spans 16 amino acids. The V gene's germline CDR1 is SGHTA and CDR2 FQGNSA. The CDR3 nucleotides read TGTGCCAGCAGCTTAGGTGGTGGGACAGCCCTATACGAGCAGTACTTC. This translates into CASSLGGGTALYEQYF.

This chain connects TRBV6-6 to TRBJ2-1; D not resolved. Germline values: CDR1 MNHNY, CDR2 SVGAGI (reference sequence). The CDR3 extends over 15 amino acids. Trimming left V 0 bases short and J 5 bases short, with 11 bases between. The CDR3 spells CASSYSIIFDNEQFF. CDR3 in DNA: TGTGCCAGCAGTTACTCGATTATCTTCGACAATGAGCAGTTCTTC.

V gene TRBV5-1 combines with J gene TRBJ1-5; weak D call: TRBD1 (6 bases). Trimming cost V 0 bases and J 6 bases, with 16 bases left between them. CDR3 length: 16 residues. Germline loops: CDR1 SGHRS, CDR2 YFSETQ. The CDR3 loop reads CASSLGPQGVSQPQHF. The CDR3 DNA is TGCGCCAGCAGCTTGGGGCCACAGGGAGTAAGTCAGCCCCAGCATTTT.

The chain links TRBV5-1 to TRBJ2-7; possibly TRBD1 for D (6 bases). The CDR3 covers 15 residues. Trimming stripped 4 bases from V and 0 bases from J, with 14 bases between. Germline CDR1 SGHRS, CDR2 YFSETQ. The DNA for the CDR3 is TGCGCCAGCAGCCCCCAGGGGCCCAGCTCCTACGAGCAGTACTTC. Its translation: CASSPQGPSSYEQYF.

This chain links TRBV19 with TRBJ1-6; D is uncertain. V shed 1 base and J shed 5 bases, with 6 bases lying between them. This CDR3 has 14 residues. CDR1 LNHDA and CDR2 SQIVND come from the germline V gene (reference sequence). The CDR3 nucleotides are TGTGCCAGTAGTATAGTGGGCAATAATTCACCCCTCCACTTT. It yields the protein CASSIVGNNSPLHF.

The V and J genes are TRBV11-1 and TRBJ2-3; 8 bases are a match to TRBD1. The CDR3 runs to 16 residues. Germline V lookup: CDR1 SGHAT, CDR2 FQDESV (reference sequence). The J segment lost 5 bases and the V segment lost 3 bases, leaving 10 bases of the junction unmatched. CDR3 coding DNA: TGTGCCAGCAGCTTGACCGGACAGGGAAGGGGAGATACGCAGTATTTT. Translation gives CASSLTGQGRGDTQYF.

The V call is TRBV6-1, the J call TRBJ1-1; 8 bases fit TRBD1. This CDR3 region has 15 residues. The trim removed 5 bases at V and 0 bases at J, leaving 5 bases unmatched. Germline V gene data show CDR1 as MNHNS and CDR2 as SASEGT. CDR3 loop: CASSSQGGMNTEAFF. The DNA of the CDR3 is TGTGCCAGCAGTTCACAGGGGGGTATGAACACTGAAGCTTTCTTT.

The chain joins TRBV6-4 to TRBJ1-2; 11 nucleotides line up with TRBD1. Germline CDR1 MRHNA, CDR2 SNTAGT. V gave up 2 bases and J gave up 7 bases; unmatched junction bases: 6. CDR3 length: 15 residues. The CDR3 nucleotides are TGTGCCAGCAGTGACCCCGGACAGGGGGCATTTGGCTACACCTTC. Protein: CASSDPGQGAFGYTF.

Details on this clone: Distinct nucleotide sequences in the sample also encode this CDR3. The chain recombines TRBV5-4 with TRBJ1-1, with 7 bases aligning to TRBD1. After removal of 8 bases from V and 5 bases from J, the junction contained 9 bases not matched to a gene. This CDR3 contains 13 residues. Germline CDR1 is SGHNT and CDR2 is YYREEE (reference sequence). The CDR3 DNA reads TGTGCCAGTAGCATACAGGGGAGGACTGAAGCTTTCTTT. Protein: CASSIQGRTEAFF.

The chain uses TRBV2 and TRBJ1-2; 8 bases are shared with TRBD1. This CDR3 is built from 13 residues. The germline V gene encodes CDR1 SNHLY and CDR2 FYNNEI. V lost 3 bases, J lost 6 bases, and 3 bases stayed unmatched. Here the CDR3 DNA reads TGTGCCAGCAGTGAGCAGGGGGCGAATGGCTACACCTTC. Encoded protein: CASSEQGANGYTF.

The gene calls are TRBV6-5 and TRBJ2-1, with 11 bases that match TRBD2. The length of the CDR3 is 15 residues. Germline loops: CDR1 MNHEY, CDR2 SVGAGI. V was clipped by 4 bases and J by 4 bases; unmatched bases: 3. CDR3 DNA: TGTGCCAGCAGTTTGACTAGCGGGATTTACAATGAGCAGTTCTTC. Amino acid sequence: CASSLTSGIYNEQFF.

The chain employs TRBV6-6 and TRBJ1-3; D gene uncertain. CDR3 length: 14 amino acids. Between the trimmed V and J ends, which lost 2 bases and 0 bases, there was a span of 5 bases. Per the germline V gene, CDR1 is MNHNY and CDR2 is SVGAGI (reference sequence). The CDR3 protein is CASSYKTSGNTIYF. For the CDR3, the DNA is TGTGCCAGCAGTTACAAGACCTCTGGAAACACCATATATTTT.

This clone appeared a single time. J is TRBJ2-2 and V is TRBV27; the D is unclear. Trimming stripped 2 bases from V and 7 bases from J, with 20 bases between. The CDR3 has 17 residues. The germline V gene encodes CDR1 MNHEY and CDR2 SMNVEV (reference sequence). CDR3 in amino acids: CASSLLPGPTKVGELFF. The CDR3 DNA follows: TGTGCCAGCAGTTTACTCCCCGGGCCCACTAAGGTCGGGGAGCTGTTTTTT.